Below are 29 T cell receptor beta chains sequenced from a single sample in a study of regulatory T cells in long-lasting Graves disease. The time point denotes: newly diagnosed GD, antithyroid drugs for less than 3 months. There was RNA extracted from PBMCs, and the TCR library was made from it. The TCR beta library used iRepertoire HTBI primers with Arm-PCR amplification of CDR3. TCRdb re-called the multiplex PCR reads through MiXCR, storing one row per CDR3 protein. The table includes 680,000 or so distinct CDR3 sequences, approximately 15% detected once. These same records also appear under a second study, on T cells in Graves' hyperthyroidism and ophthalmopathy.

Material: peripheral blood mononuclear cells (PBMCs), obtained at new diagnosis, from a patient treated with antithyroid drugs. These receptors came from a woman in her twenties or thirties with Graves disease.

Only a few counts were recorded for this clonotype. The chain uses TRBV9 and TRBJ2-1; the D is unclear. Trimming cost V 2 bases and J 1 base, with 7 bases left between them. The CDR3 consists of 14 residues. Germline V CDR1 and CDR2: SGDLS, YYNGEE. CDR3 region: CASSVQSSYNEQFF. CDR3 in DNA: TGTGCCAGCAGCGTTCAGTCATCCTACAATGAGCAGTTCTTC.

This clonotype occurred many times. The rearrangement uses TRBV2 and TRBJ1-6; a possible D gene is TRBD1 (5 bases). The germline V gene encodes CDR1 SNHLY and CDR2 FYNNEI. Trimming left V 8 bases short and J 0 bases short, with 14 bases between. This CDR3 has 16 residues. CDR3 sequence reads: CASHPGHDSYNSPLHF. CDR3 in DNA: TGTGCCAGCCACCCTGGACACGACTCCTATAATTCACCCCTCCACTTT.

This chain uses TRBV19 with TRBJ2-7; D may be TRBD1 (6 bases). This CDR3 region has 15 residues. Germline CDR1 reads LNHDA; CDR2 reads SQIVND (reference sequence). Trimming removed 5 bases from V and 9 bases from J, with 23 bases in between. The CDR3 reads CASSLAGQMITGQYF. CDR3 DNA: TGTGCCAGTAGTTTGGCCGGACAGATGATCACGGGGCAGTACTTC.

This clonotype was recorded many times. The rearrangement uses TRBV7-2 and TRBJ1-3; no firm D call. The V end was cut by 2 bases, the J end by 7 bases, with 9 bases between. Germline CDR1 is SGHTA and CDR2 is FQGNSA. This CDR3 has 13 residues. This chain's CDR3 is CASSLIEGNTIYF. The DNA of the CDR3 is TGTGCCAGCAGCTTAATAGAAGGCAACACCATATATTTT. Full variable domain (remainder filled in from reference TRBV7-2 and TRBJ1-3): GAGVSQSPSNKVTEKGKDVELRCDPISGHTALYWYRQSLGQGLEFLIYFQGNSAPDKSGLPSDRFSAERTGGSVSTLTIQRTQQEDSAVYLCASSLIEGNTIYFGEGSWLTVV.

This clonotype was found many times. The CDR3 DNA reads as TGTGCCAGCAGTTTAAGGCGGGAAAAACTGTTTTTT. This translates into CASSLRREKLFF. This rearrangement joins TRBV28 to TRBJ1-4; D is ambiguous. Germline loops: CDR1 MDHEN, CDR2 SYDVKM. Trimming pared 2 bases from V and 8 bases from J, leaving 6 bases between. The CDR3 has 12 residues.

This clonotype was observed a few times. The chain combines TRBV10-3 with TRBJ1-6, with unresolved D. V was trimmed by 3 bases and J by 7 bases, leaving 7 bases between them. The CDR3 runs to 13 residues. CDR1 ENHRY and CDR2 SYGVKD come from the germline V gene. In DNA, the CDR3 is TGTGCCATCAGTGACTACGGAAATTCACCCCTCCACTTT. This translates into CAISDYGNSPLHF.

This clonotype was picked up many times. The chain recombines TRBV30 with TRBJ1-2; D uncertain. From germline, CDR1 is GTSNPN and CDR2 SVGIG (reference sequence). V was shortened by 3 bases and J by 7 bases, with 12 bases between the two germline ends. This CDR3 region has 12 residues. DNA of the CDR3: TGTGCCTGGAGGGATCTCCTCAGTGGCTACACCTTC. Translation gives CAWRDLLSGYTF.

This clonotype was detected many times. CDR3 sequence: CASRPGTSGRRYEQYF. The DNA for the CDR3 is TGTGCCAGCAGGCCCGGGACTAGCGGGAGGAGATACGAGCAGTACTTC. The V call is TRBV6-1, the J call TRBJ2-7; 15 bases fit TRBD2. Germline-derived CDR1 and CDR2 are MNHNS and SASEGT. J was trimmed by 4 bases and V by 6 bases; bases with no gene match: 7. This CDR3 is built from 16 residues.

This clonotype has ten or more counts. The chain has TRBV29-1 and TRBJ2-5; D is tentatively TRBD1 or TRBD2 (5 bases each). The length of the CDR3 is 12 residues. V lost 3 bases to trimming and J lost 7 bases, with 12 bases between them. The germline gives CDR1 SQVTM, CDR2 ANQGSEA. CDR3 in DNA: TGCAGCGTTGACCCGGGACCGCGGACCCAGTACTTC. Translating it yields CSVDPGPRTQYF.

This clonotype was observed a few times. V gene TRBV13 combines with J gene TRBJ2-1, with TRBD2 matching over 14 bases. Germline V gene sequence: CDR1 PRHDT, CDR2 FYEKMQ (reference sequence). This CDR3 comprises 17 residues. V lost 5 bases to trimming and J lost 4 bases; unmatched junction nucleotides: 7. The CDR3 bases are TGTGCCAGCAGCCCTGGGACTAGCGGGGGACATTACAATGAGCAGTTCTTC. It translates to CASSPGTSGGHYNEQFF.

This clonotype turned up a few times. The J gene is TRBJ2-2, the V gene TRBV6-1, with D unclear. Germline V lookup: CDR1 MNHNS, CDR2 SASEGT. CDR3 length: 13 residues. The ends were cut back, 5 bases at V and 5 bases at J, with 9 bases in the middle. CDR3 coding DNA: TGTGCCAGCAGTCCCGACTCAACCGGGGAGCTGTTTTTT. It translates to CASSPDSTGELFF.

V and J are TRBV28 and TRBJ2-7, with D perhaps matching TRBD2 (7 bases). Trimming removed 3 bases from V and 4 bases from J, with 13 bases in between. The CDR3 length is 14 residues. The germline CDR1 and CDR2 sequences are MDHEN and SYDVKM. CDR3 DNA sequence: TGTGCCAGCAGTTTGGGGGGGGCAATATACGAGCAGTACTTC. It encodes CASSLGGAIYEQYF.

CDR3 residues: CASSLIGQTYEQFF. CDR3 nucleotides: TGTGCCAGCAGCCTGATAGGACAGACCTACGAGCAGTTCTTC. The chain uses TRBV3-1 and TRBJ2-1, with D tentatively TRBD1 (6 bases). CDR1 is LGHDT and CDR2 is YNNKEL in the germline V gene (reference sequence). CDR3 length: 14 amino acids. V lost 4 bases and J lost 10, with 17 bases in between.

In its sample, this clonotype was seen many times. The chain recombines TRBV9 with TRBJ2-1, with D perhaps TRBD2 (6 bases). V was shortened by 3 bases and J by 10 bases, with 17 bases between the two germline ends. The CDR3 is 14 residues long. Germline V gene lookup returns CDR1 SGDLS and CDR2 YYNGEE. Written as DNA, the CDR3 is TGTGCCAGCAGCGAGGGACTGCGGCCGGGAGAGCAGTTCTTC. The encoded protein is CASSEGLRPGEQFF.

This clonotype showed up many times. V gene TRBV18 combines with J gene TRBJ1-5; D uncertain. There are 13 residues in the CDR3. The V end was cut by 2 bases, the J end by 4 bases, with 6 bases between. Germline V gene lookup returns CDR1 KGHSH and CDR2 LQKENI. The CDR3 bases are TGTGCCAGCTCACCAGAGCAAAATCAGCCCCAGCATTTT. As protein: CASSPEQNQPQHF.

This clonotype was picked up a small number of times. J is TRBJ2-1 and V is TRBV12-3 or TRBV12-4; perhaps TRBD2 as D (6 bases). This CDR3 spans 14 amino acids. The ends were cut back, 6 bases at V and 9 bases at J, with 18 bases in the middle. The CDR3 sequence is CASSPSGLGREQFF. The DNA for the CDR3 is TGTGCCAGCAGCCCAAGCGGGTTGGGTCGTGAGCAGTTCTTC.

This clonotype was seen a handful of times. The V call is TRBV24-1, the J call TRBJ2-1; D is uncertain. Trimming stripped 4 bases from V and 1 base from J, with 13 bases between. Germline assignment: CDR1 KGHDR and CDR2 SFDVKD. The CDR3 contains 16 residues. CDR3 amino acids: CATSENHGVSYNEQFF. CDR3 DNA sequence: TGTGCCACCAGTGAAAACCATGGAGTATCCTACAATGAGCAGTTCTTC.

This clonotype was counted between two and nine times. J is TRBJ2-7 and V is TRBV3-1; 12 bases agree with TRBD2. Trimming cost V 1 base and J 4 bases; bases outside gene matches: 8. This CDR3 has 17 amino acids. The germline V gene encodes CDR1 LGHDT and CDR2 YNNKEL (reference sequence). The CDR3 loop reads CASSQGLAGVKRYEQYF. The CDR3 nucleotides read TGTGCCAGCAGCCAAGGACTAGCGGGAGTAAAAAGGTACGAGCAGTACTTC.

The V call is TRBV10-3, the J call TRBJ2-7; D possibly matches TRBD1 or TRBD2 (5 bases each). V was pared by 2 bases and J by 0 bases, with 5 bases between. Germline lookup yields CDR1 ENHRY and CDR2 SYGVKD. The CDR3 loop spans 13 amino acids. The CDR3 loop reads CAISEGGSYEQYF. CDR3 nucleotides: TGTGCCATCAGTGAGGGGGGCTCCTACGAGCAGTACTTC.

The chain is built from TRBV30 and TRBJ1-1, with D perhaps matching TRBD1 (5 bases). V lost 4 bases and J lost 0, with 9 bases in between. The CDR3 extends over 13 amino acids. CDR1 GTSNPN and CDR2 SVGIG come from the germline V gene (reference sequence). The CDR3 nucleotides read TGTGCCTGGATCGGGGGTATGAACACTGAAGCTTTCTTT. It codes for CAWIGGMNTEAFF.

This clonotype has a count of ten or more. V usage is TRBV20-1 and J usage is TRBJ1-1; 8 bases match TRBD1. The germline V gene has CDR1 DFQATT and CDR2 SNEGSKA (reference sequence). The CDR3 length is 13 residues. J was trimmed by 1 base and V by 4 bases; bases with no gene match: 2. Written as DNA, the CDR3 is TGCAGTGCTATGGGACAGGCGAACACTGAAGCTTTCTTT. It specifies CSAMGQANTEAFF.

This chain links TRBV28 with TRBJ2-7; tentatively, D is TRBD1 or TRBD2 (6 bases each). The CDR3 extends over 15 amino acids. CDR1 and CDR2 (germline): MDHEN, SYDVKM. Between the trimmed V and J ends, which lost 3 bases and 4 bases, there was a span of 16 bases. CDR3 sequence (DNA): TGTGCCAGCAGTTTTTTGAGGGGGGCTCGTTACGAGCAGTACTTC. Translation: CASSFLRGARYEQYF. Full variable domain (outside the CDR3, taken from reference TRBV28 and TRBJ2-7): DVKVTQSSRYLVKRTGEKVFLECVQDMDHENMFWYRQDPGLGLRLIYFSYDVKMKEKGDIPEGYSVSREKKERFSLILESASTNQTSMYLCASSFLRGARYEQYFGPGTRLTVT.

This clonotype has a single count. It may be a read error: a sequence one base away is much more abundant. Here the CDR3 omits its conserved ending phenylalanine or tryptophan, so a read error is the likely source. J is TRBJ2-1 and V is TRBV27; possibly TRBD1 or TRBD2 for D (6 bases each). Trimming pared 10 bases from V and 10 bases from J, leaving 20 bases between. The CDR3 totals 13 residues. The germline gives CDR1 MNHEY, CDR2 SMNVEV (reference sequence). CDR3 sequence reads: CANAQGREREQFL. CDR3 bases: TGTGCCAACGCGCAGGGGCGGGAACGAGAGCAGTTCTTG.

This clonotype was found many times. This rearrangement joins TRBV7-9 to TRBJ2-3; D gene uncertain. CDR1 SEHNR and CDR2 FQNEAQ come from the germline V gene (reference sequence). The V gene lost 5 bases and the J gene lost 2 bases, with 11 bases spanning the gap. The CDR3 contains 14 residues. The CDR3 bases are TGTGCCAGCAGCCCCGGACGGAACACAGATACGCAGTATTTT. Translation: CASSPGRNTDTQYF.

The sample holds many counts of this clonotype. This chain uses TRBV12-3 or TRBV12-4 with TRBJ1-4; maybe TRBD1 (6 bases). The CDR3 has 14 residues. Trimming stripped 5 bases from V and 0 bases from J, with 7 bases between. CDR3 amino acids: CASSRGPTNEKLFF. CDR3 nucleotides: TGTGCCAGCAGTCGGGGGCCAACTAATGAAAAACTGTTTTTT.

The V gene is TRBV6-1, the J gene TRBJ2-3, with 9 bases that match TRBD1. Germline assignment: CDR1 MNHNS and CDR2 SASEGT. The CDR3 is 13 amino acids. The J segment lost 3 bases and the V segment lost 8 bases, leaving 3 bases of the junction unmatched. As DNA, the CDR3 is TGTGCCAGCCGGACAGGGGTAACAGATACGCAGTATTTT. This gives the protein CASRTGVTDTQYF.

This clonotype has ten or more counts. This sequence joins TRBV7-2 and TRBJ2-7; 10 bases agree with TRBD2. CDR1 is SGHTA and CDR2 is FQGNSA in the germline V gene. This CDR3 comprises 14 residues. The junction had 3 bases not matched to a gene; V was cut back by 5 bases and J by 2 bases. DNA of the CDR3: TGTGCCAGCAGCCCAAGCGGGAGGGCCTACGAGCAGTACTTC. Protein sequence: CASSPSGRAYEQYF.

Many counts were recorded for this clonotype. This chain joins TRBV7-2 and TRBJ2-7; no reliable D call. With 7 bases removed from V and 0 bases from J, the gap between germline ends came to 10 bases. Germline-derived CDR1 and CDR2 are SGHTA and FQGNSA. The CDR3 contains 13 residues. The CDR3 loop reads CASNPTPSYEQYF. The CDR3 DNA follows: TGTGCCAGCAACCCTACACCCTCCTACGAGCAGTACTTC.

This chain links TRBV28 with TRBJ2-1; D gene unclear. The CDR3 extends over 15 amino acids. Germline CDR1 reads MDHEN; CDR2 reads SYDVKM. The V end was cut by 6 bases, the J end by 0 bases, with 12 bases between. The CDR3 reads CASSRRPSSYNEQFF. CDR3 bases: TGTGCCAGCAGCCGTCGCCCCAGCTCCTACAATGAGCAGTTCTTC.